A selection of T cell receptor beta chains follows, all from one sample in a study of OX40 agonist ivuxolimab in advanced cancers. Method: immunoSEQ multiplex PCR; TCRdb's copy keeps in-frame clones and lacks some. This table has tens of thousands of clones, 85% to 95% appearing once. The specimen was CD4+ or CD8+ T cells sorted from blood, collected in a trial of the OX40 agonist ivuxolimab. Every receptor here comes from an adult with an advanced solid tumor such as melanoma, head and neck, liver or kidney cancer. Each CDR3 is given with its conserved first and last residue. Fields, in order: CDR3 length, V gene, J gene, D gene, clone size, CDR3 protein, CDR3 DNA. The D gene is left open where the match is weak. Only part of the rows carry a size: once, few, many, or a class if the clone is expanded.

15	TRBV5-4	TRBJ1-4	-	-	CASSLVGASNEKLFF	TGTGCCAGCAGCTTGGTAGGGGCGAGTAATGAAAAACTGTTTTTT
15	TRBV5-1	TRBJ1-2	TRBD1	-	CASSQTGTGPQGYTF	TGCGCCAGCAGCCAGACCGGGACAGGGCCTCAGGGCTACACCTTC
14	TRBV2	TRBJ2-1	TRBD2	-	CASKASGSYNEQFF	TGTGCCAGCAAGGCTAGCGGCTCGTACAATGAGCAGTTCTTC
13	TRBV7-2	TRBJ1-1	-	-	CASSLQVNTEAFF	TGTGCCAGCAGCTTACAGGTGAACACTGAAGCTTTCTTT
13	TRBV28	TRBJ2-5	TRBD2	-	CASSLGGWETQYF	TGTGCCAGCAGTTTGGGGGGGTGGGAGACCCAGTACTTC
14	TRBV5-1	TRBJ2-1	-	-	CASSPWFDGLEQFF	TGCGCCAGCAGCCCCTGGTTCGACGGCTTGGAGCAGTTCTTC
13	TRBV25-1	TRBJ2-7	-	once	CASSAGTRSEQYF	TGTGCCAGCAGTGCGGGAACGCGGTCCGAGCAGTACTTC
12	TRBV6-5	TRBJ2-7	-	-	CASSYQGHEQYF	TGTGCCAGCAGTTATCAGGGCCACGAGCAGTACTTC
14	TRBV6-5	TRBJ2-1	-	once	CASSAGPAINEQFF	TGTGCCAGCAGTGCGGGACCCGCTATCAATGAGCAGTTCTTC
15	TRBV6-1	TRBJ2-3	-	-	CASSEPTGPTDTQYF	TGTGCCAGCAGTGAACCGACAGGACCCACAGATACGCAGTATTTT
13	TRBV15	TRBJ2-7	-	-	CATSRPDSYEQYF	TGTGCCACCAGCAGACCAGACAGTTACGAGCAGTACTTC
18	TRBV7-8	TRBJ2-7	TRBD1	-	CASSSTGTGDLFRNEQYF	TGTGCCAGCAGCTCGACCGGGACAGGGGATCTTTTTCGTAATGAGCAGTACTTC
13	TRBV27	TRBJ2-1	-	-	CASSLGLGNEQFF	TGTGCCAGCAGTTTAGGTCTGGGGAATGAGCAGTTCTTC
13	TRBV27	TRBJ2-7	-	-	CASSLSLTYEQYF	TGTGCCAGCAGTTTGTCCTTAACCTACGAGCAGTACTTC
14	TRBV7-9	TRBJ2-5	TRBD1	-	CASSTRQGSETQYF	TGTGCCAGCAGCACCCGACAGGGATCAGAGACCCAGTACTTC
15	TRBV6-1	TRBJ2-1	-	-	CASSPTTFSYNEQFF	TGTGCCAGCAGTCCCACTACATTCTCCTACAATGAGCAGTTCTTC